Listed here are 20 T cell receptor beta chains from one sample, sequenced in a study of vaccination and CD4 T cells after COVID-19. TCRdb reprocessed the PCR reads via MiXCR and lists one record per CDR3 protein. The sample has just over 20,000 distinct CDR3 sequences; roughly 53% are singletons. The source material was CD4+ T cells from blood, sampled before SARS-CoV-2 vaccination. These TCRs come from a human donor who had recovered from COVID-19.

This sequence joins TRBV20-1 and TRBJ1-5; possibly TRBD1 for D (5 bases). This CDR3 is 13 amino acids long. From germline, CDR1 is DFQATT and CDR2 SNEGSKA (reference sequence). The V end lost 6 bases, the J end lost 2 bases, and 11 bases lay between the germline ends. The CDR3 loop reads CSATTGGNQPQHF. As DNA, the CDR3 is TGCAGTGCCACCACAGGTGGCAATCAGCCCCAGCATTTT.

The chain links TRBV6-1 to TRBJ2-5; D gene unclear. CDR3 size: 12 residues. Trimming stripped 7 bases from V and 0 bases from J, with 6 bases between. CDR1 MNHNS and CDR2 SASEGT come from the germline V gene. CDR3 in DNA: TGTGCCAGCAAGAGGAACCAAGAGACCCAGTACTTC. This translates into CASKRNQETQYF.

The chain is built from TRBV19 and TRBJ2-2, with a tentative D call TRBD1 (6 bases). Deletions cut 11 bases from V and 3 bases from J, with 16 bases between. This CDR3 has 14 residues. The V gene's germline CDR1 is LNHDA and CDR2 SQIVND (reference sequence). Here the CDR3 DNA reads TGTGCCCCATGGGGGCAGATTTACACCGGGGAGCTGTTTTTT. Amino acid sequence: CAPWGQIYTGELFF.

The chain has TRBV30 and TRBJ1-6; 7 bases are a match to TRBD1. The germline V gene encodes CDR1 GTSNPN and CDR2 SVGIG (reference sequence). The CDR3 covers 16 residues. The trim removed 3 bases at V and 0 bases at J, leaving 5 bases unmatched. The CDR3 protein is CAWSRGGRSYNSPLHF. CDR3 in DNA: TGTGCCTGGAGCAGGGGGGGCCGCTCCTATAATTCACCCCTCCACTTT.

A word on this clonotype: A much larger clonotype is one base distant, so this may be a read error. The chain has TRBV20-1 and TRBJ1-6; D remains ambiguous. Per germline, CDR1 DFQATT and CDR2 SNEGSKA (reference sequence). V was pared by 5 bases and J by 4 bases, with 12 bases between. There are 14 residues in the CDR3. Here the CDR3 reads CSASDRLYNSPLHF. The CDR3 bases are TGCAGTGCTTCAGACCGGTTATATAATTCACCCCTCCACTTT.

The CDR3 is CSAQDSSGRGYEQYF. CDR3 DNA: TGCAGTGCCCAAGACTCGAGCGGGAGGGGGTACGAGCAGTACTTC. V is TRBV20-1 and J is TRBJ2-7; 10 bases are shared with TRBD2. The CDR3 is 15 amino acids. Per the germline V gene, CDR1 is DFQATT and CDR2 is SNEGSKA (reference sequence). V lost 6 bases and J lost 4; bases outside the gene matches: 12.

This chain links TRBV7-2 with TRBJ2-7, with TRBD1 matching 9 bases. CDR3 length: 14 amino acids. Trimming cost V 10 bases and J 6 bases; bases outside gene matches: 13. Germline CDR1 SGHTA, CDR2 FQGNSA. The CDR3 loop reads CATRTGQGRSEQYF. The CDR3 region has the DNA TGTGCCACACGCACGGGACAGGGTAGAAGCGAGCAGTACTTC.

V is TRBV7-3 and J is TRBJ2-5; TRBD2 agrees at 11 bases. The ends lost 5 bases at V and 5 bases at J; junction bases unmatched: 7. Germline CDR1 SGHTA, CDR2 FQGTGA. The CDR3 length is 15 residues. CDR3 in DNA: TGTGCCAGCAGCGAAGAACTAGCGGGAGTGGAGACCCAGTACTTC. This gives the protein CASSEELAGVETQYF.

The chain joins TRBV7-2 to TRBJ1-1, with D unclear. This CDR3 spans 14 amino acids. The V end lost 3 bases, the J end lost 10 bases, and 18 bases lay between the germline ends. Germline loops: CDR1 SGHTA, CDR2 FQGNSA. The CDR3 bases are TGTGCCAGCAGCTTTATTAGGACTCCTGGTGGAGCTTTCTTT. Translated: CASSFIRTPGGAFF.

The chain combines TRBV5-1 with TRBJ1-1, with a weak D call TRBD1 (5 bases). With 5 bases removed from V and 4 bases from J, the gap between germline ends came to 18 bases. From germline, CDR1 is SGHRS and CDR2 YFSETQ. The CDR3 sequence is 15 residues long. In DNA, the CDR3 is TGCGCCAGCAGGCCGCCCGGGACCGCGGGCACTGAAGCTTTCTTT. Its protein is CASRPPGTAGTEAFF.

The sample holds a few counts of this clonotype. The chain couples TRBV19 to TRBJ2-1; tentative D call: TRBD2 (7 bases). The CDR3 is 15 amino acids. Germline CDR1 LNHDA, CDR2 SQIVND (reference sequence). The ends were cut back, 6 bases at V and 3 bases at J, with 15 bases in the middle. The CDR3 bases are TGTGCCAGTAGCCGTCAGGGGACTATCTACAATGAGCAGTTCTTC. Protein sequence: CASSRQGTIYNEQFF. Looking up the rest from reference TRBV19 and TRBJ2-1 gives the full variable domain: DGGITQSPKYLFRKEGQNVTLSCEQNLNHDAMYWYRQDPGQGLRLIYYSQIVNDFQKGDIAEGYSVSREKKESFPLTVTSAQKNPTAFYLCASSRQGTIYNEQFFGPGTRLTVL.

The table lists this clonotype with a few counts. This chain connects TRBV11-2 to TRBJ2-5; 7 nucleotides line up with TRBD1. The CDR3 covers 17 residues. The junction had 12 bases not matched to a gene; V was cut back by 0 bases and J by 5 bases. Germline V lookup: CDR1 SGHAT, CDR2 FQNNGV. This CDR3 is CASSLDPRPNRGETQYF. CDR3 in DNA: TGTGCCAGCAGCTTAGATCCTAGACCCAACAGGGGTGAGACCCAGTACTTC. The full variable domain, its missing parts supplied by reference TRBV11-2 and TRBJ2-5, is EAGVAQSPRYKIIEKRQSVAFWCNPISGHATLYWYQQILGQGPKLLIQFQNNGVVDDSQLPKDRFSAERLKGVDSTLKIQPAKLEDSAVYLCASSLDPRPNRGETQYFGPGTRLLVL.

The chain links TRBV20-1 to TRBJ1-2; D ambiguous. This CDR3 comprises 15 residues. Looked up from germline, CDR1 is DFQATT and CDR2 is SNEGSKA (reference sequence). With 0 bases removed from V and 1 base from J, the gap between germline ends came to 12 bases. In DNA, the CDR3 is TGCAGTGCTAGAGAGAACGGGAACTATAACTATGGCTACACCTTC. Its translation is CSARENGNYNYGYTF.

V is TRBV2 and J is TRBJ2-3; TRBD2 matches at 10 bases. The CDR3 covers 15 residues. V was pared by 7 bases and J by 7 bases, with 11 bases of the junction left unmatched. The germline CDR1 and CDR2 sequences are SNHLY and FYNNEI. Written as DNA, the CDR3 is TGTGCCAGCACGTTGGGACTAGCGATCGAAAATACGCAGTATTTT. Translation gives CASTLGLAIENTQYF.

This sequence joins TRBV20-1 and TRBJ1-6; no firm D call. V lost 6 bases to trimming and J lost 5 bases, with 14 bases between them. In germline, CDR1 is DFQATT, CDR2 SNEGSKA (reference sequence). This CDR3 is built from 14 residues. For the CDR3, the DNA is TGCAGTGCAAAAACCGGGCCTGATAATTCACCCCTCCACTTT. Its translation is CSAKTGPDNSPLHF.

This chain uses TRBV27 with TRBJ2-5; D unclear. The germline gives CDR1 MNHEY, CDR2 SMNVEV (reference sequence). The CDR3 covers 14 residues. Between the trimmed V and J ends, which lost 2 bases and 5 bases, there was a span of 12 bases. DNA for the CDR3: TGTGCCAGCAGTTTACGCGGCCTATGGGAGACCCAGTACTTC. Protein product: CASSLRGLWETQYF.

This clonotype appeared a single time. The V and J genes are TRBV5-1 and TRBJ1-2, with 9 positions matching TRBD1. There are 14 residues in the CDR3. Trimming cost V 1 base and J 2 bases; bases outside gene matches: 0. CDR1 SGHRS and CDR2 YFSETQ come from the germline V gene. In nucleotides, the CDR3 is TGCGCCAGCAGCTTGACAGGGGGCAACTATGGCTACACCTTC. Its translation: CASSLTGGNYGYTF. Looking up the rest from reference TRBV5-1 and TRBJ1-2 gives the full variable domain: KAGVTQTPRYLIKTRGQQVTLSCSPISGHRSVSWYQQTPGQGLQFLFEYFSETQRNKGNFPGRFSGRQFSNSRSEMNVSTLELGDSALYLCASSLTGGNYGYTFGSGTRLTVV.

The J gene is TRBJ1-2, the V gene TRBV20-1; 11 bases agree with TRBD1. After removal of 5 bases from V and 7 bases from J, the junction contained 12 bases not matched to a gene. The CDR3 loop spans 15 amino acids. The V gene's germline CDR1 is DFQATT and CDR2 SNEGSKA (reference sequence). For the CDR3, the DNA is TGCAGTGCTTTCGAACGGACAGGGGGCGCGGGTGGCTACACCTTC. Its translation: CSAFERTGGAGGYTF.

The rearrangement links TRBV20-1 to TRBJ2-7; perhaps TRBD1 as D (6 bases). Deletions cut 6 bases from V and 3 bases from J, with 18 bases between. The CDR3 runs 14 residues. Germline V gene data show CDR1 as DFQATT and CDR2 as SNEGSKA (reference sequence). The chain's CDR3 is CSALDSQGLYEQYF. The CDR3 DNA sequence: TGCAGTGCCCTGGACAGTCAGGGTCTCTACGAGCAGTACTTC.

This chain joins TRBV6-1 and TRBJ2-6; D is uncertain. Between the trimmed V and J ends, which lost 7 bases and 0 bases, there was a span of 7 bases. This CDR3 has 14 residues. Germline CDR1 and CDR2: MNHNS and SASEGT. CDR3 amino acids: CASIKDSGANVLTF. The CDR3 DNA reads TGTGCCAGCATTAAAGACTCTGGGGCCAACGTCCTGACTTTC.